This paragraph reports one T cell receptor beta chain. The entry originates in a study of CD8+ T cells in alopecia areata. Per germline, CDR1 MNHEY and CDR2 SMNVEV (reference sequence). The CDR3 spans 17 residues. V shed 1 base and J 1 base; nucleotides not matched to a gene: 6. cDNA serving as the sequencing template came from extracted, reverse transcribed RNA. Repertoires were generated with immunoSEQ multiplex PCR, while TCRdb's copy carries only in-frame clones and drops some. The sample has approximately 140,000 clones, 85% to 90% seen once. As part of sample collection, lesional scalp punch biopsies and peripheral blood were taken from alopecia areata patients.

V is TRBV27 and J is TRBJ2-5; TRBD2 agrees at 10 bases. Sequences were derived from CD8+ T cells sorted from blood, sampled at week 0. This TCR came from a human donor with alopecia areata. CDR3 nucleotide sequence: TGTGCCAGCAGTTTATACTCTAGCGGGAGCATCCAAGAGACCCAGTACTTC. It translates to CASSLYSSGSIQETQYF.